This is a list of T cell receptor beta chains from one sample in a study of cytomegalovirus exposure and HLA in healthy donors. The protocol was immunoSEQ multiplex PCR, while the TCRdb copy is restricted to in-frame clones and leaves out a portion. Its clone listing holds some 110,000 clones. Specimen: PBMCs. The origin of the receptors is a man aged 35 to 55 in good health and CMV-seropositive. The conserved cysteine and the conserved F or W are not part of the CDR3 here.

j_call v_call cdr3_aa
TRBJ2-4 TRBV2 ASSETGGLAKNIQY
TRBJ2-4 TRBV29-1 SVEGRQGRLC
TRBJ1-5 TRBV5-5 ASSLRELAGDSNQPQH
TRBJ2-7 TRBV5-6 ASKTGGGRLD
TRBJ2-1 TRBV13 ASSSHTGNYNEQF
TRBJ2-5 TRBV7-7 ASSRTGETQY
TRBJ2-1 TRBV15 ATSFWTTNDEQF
TRBJ2-1 TRBV7-6 ASSSSGGSKSYNEQF
TRBJ1-2 TRBV28 ASGDGGRNYGYT
TRBJ2-3 TRBV13 ASSSLDRGEDTQY
TRBJ2-2 TRBV30 AWTRTSGRTGELF
TRBJ1-5 TRBV6-1 ASSESWAANQPQH
TRBJ2-1 TRBV6-5 ASSYSTGGLEQF
TRBJ1-1 TRBV6-6 ASSLRQGNINEKAF
TRBJ1-1 TRBV11-2 ASSPRTGGVQAF
TRBJ1-1 TRBV18 ASSPPAGSNTEAF
TRBJ2-7 TRBV15 ATSSGTSGPYEQY
TRBJ2-5 TRBV28 ASMQGKETQY
TRBJ2-3 TRBV2 ASRGQGADTQY
TRBJ2-1 TRBV5-6 ASSFGDRAYNEQF
TRBJ2-7 TRBV6-1 ASSEAHDRGYEQY